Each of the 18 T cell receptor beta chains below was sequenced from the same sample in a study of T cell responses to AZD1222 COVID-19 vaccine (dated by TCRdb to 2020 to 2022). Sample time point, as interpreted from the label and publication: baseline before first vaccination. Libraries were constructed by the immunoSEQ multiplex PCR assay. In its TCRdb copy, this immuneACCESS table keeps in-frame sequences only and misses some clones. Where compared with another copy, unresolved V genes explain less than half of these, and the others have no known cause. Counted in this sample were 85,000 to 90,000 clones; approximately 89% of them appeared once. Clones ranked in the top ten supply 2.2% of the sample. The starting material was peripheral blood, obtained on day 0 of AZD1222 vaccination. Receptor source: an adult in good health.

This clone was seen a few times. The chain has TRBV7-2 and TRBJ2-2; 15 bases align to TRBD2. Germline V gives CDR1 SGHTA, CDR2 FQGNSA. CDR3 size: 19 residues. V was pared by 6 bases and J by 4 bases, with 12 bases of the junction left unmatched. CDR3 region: CASRSRTSGGALGTGELFF. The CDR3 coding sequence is TGTGCCAGCAGATCCCGGACTAGCGGGGGGGCCTTGGGCACCGGGGAGCTGTTTTTT.

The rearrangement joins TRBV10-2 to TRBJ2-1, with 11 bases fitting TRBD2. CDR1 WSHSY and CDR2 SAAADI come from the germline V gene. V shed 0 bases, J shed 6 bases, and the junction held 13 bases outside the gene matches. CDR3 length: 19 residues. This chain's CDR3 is CASSESISGGVWGTNEQFF. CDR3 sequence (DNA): TGCGCCAGCAGTGAGTCAATTAGCGGGGGGGTATGGGGAACCAATGAGCAGTTCTTC.

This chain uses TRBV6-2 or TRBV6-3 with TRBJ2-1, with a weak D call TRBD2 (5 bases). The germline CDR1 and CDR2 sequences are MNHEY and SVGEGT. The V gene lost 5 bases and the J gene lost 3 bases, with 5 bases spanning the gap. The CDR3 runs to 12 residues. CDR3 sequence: CASSRGYNEQFF. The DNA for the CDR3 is TGTGCCAGCAGTCGGGGCTACAATGAGCAGTTCTTC.

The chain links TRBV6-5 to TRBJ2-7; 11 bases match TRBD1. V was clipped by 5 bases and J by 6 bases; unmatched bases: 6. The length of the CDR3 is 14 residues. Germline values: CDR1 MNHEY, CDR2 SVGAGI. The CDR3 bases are TGTGCCAGCAGTAGTTGGACAGGGGGCCGCGAGCAGTACTTC. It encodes CASSSWTGGREQYF.

CDR3 sequence: CATGTRGRPKNEKLFF. Here the CDR3 DNA reads TGTGCCACCGGTACAAGGGGGCGGCCCAAGAATGAAAAACTGTTTTTT. J is TRBJ1-4 and V is TRBV15, with 7 bases fitting TRBD1. The J segment lost 5 bases and the V segment lost 8 bases, leaving 14 bases of the junction unmatched. The length of the CDR3 is 16 residues. The germline V gene has CDR1 LNHNV and CDR2 YYDKDF (reference sequence).

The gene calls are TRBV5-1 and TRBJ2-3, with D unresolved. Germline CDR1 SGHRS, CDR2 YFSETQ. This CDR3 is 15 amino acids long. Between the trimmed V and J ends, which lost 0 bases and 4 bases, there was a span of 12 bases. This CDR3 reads CASSLEGKTPDTQYF. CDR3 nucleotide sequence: TGCGCCAGCAGCTTGGAGGGCAAAACCCCAGATACGCAGTATTTT.

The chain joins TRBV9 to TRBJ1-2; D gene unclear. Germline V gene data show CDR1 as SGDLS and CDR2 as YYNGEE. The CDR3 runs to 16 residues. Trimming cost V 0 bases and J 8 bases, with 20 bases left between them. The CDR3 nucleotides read TGTGCCAGCAGCGTAGGCTGGGAGGTCGGCGGTGGGGGCTACACCTTC. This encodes CASSVGWEVGGGGYTF.

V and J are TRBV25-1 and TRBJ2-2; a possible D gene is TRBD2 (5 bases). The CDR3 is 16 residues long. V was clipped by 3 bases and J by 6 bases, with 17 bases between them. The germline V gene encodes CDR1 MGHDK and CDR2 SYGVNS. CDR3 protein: CASSDIRTVRAGELFF. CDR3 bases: TGTGCCAGCAGTGACATACGTACGGTGAGGGCCGGGGAGCTGTTTTTT.

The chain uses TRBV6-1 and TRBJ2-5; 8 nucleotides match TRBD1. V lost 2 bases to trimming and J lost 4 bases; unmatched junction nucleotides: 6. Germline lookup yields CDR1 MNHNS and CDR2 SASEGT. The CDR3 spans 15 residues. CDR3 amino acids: CASSEQGAGRETQYF. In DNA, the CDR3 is TGTGCCAGCAGTGAACAGGGGGCTGGTCGAGAGACCCAGTACTTC.

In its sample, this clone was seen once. The CDR3 is CASSPTRGSNQPQHF. Here the CDR3 DNA reads TGTGCCAGCAGTCCAACGCGGGGTAGCAATCAGCCCCAGCATTTT. This rearrangement joins TRBV28 to TRBJ1-5; D gene unclear. The ends were cut back, 5 bases at V and 0 bases at J, with 11 bases in the middle. Germline CDR1 is MDHEN and CDR2 is SYDVKM. There are 15 residues in the CDR3.

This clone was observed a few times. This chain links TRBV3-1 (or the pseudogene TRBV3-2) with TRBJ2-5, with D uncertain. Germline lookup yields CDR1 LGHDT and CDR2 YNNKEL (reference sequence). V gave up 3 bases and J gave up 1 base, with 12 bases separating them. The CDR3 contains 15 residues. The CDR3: CASSHRRVSQETQYF. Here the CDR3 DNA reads TGTGCCAGCAGCCATAGACGGGTATCCCAAGAGACCCAGTACTTC.

The CDR3 is CATGDSPYGYTF. The DNA for the CDR3 is TGTGCCACCGGAGACAGCCCCTATGGCTACACCTTC. The V call is TRBV6-5, the J call TRBJ1-2; D might be TRBD1 (5 bases). CDR1 MNHEY and CDR2 SVGAGI come from the germline V gene. CDR3 length: 12 residues. The V and J ends lost 10 bases and 4 bases respectively, with 13 bases between them.

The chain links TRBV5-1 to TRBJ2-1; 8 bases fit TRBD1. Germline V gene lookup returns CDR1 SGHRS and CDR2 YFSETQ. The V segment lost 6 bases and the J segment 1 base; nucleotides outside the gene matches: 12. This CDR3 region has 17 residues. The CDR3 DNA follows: TGCGCCAGCAACGGAGTCGGAACAGGGGGGTCCTACAATGAGCAGTTCTTC. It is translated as CASNGVGTGGSYNEQFF.

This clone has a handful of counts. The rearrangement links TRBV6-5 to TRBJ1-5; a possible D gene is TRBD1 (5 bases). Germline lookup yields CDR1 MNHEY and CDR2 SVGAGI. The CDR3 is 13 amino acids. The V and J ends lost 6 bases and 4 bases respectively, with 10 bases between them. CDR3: CASSRDQNQPQHF. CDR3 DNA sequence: TGTGCCAGCAGCCGGGACCAAAATCAGCCCCAGCATTTT.

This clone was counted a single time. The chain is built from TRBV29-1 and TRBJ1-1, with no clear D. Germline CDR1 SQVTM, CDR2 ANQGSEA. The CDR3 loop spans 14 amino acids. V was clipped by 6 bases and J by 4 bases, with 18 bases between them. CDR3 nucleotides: TGCAGCGTCCGAACGTACATAGGTAGCACTGAAGCTTTCTTT. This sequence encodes CSVRTYIGSTEAFF.

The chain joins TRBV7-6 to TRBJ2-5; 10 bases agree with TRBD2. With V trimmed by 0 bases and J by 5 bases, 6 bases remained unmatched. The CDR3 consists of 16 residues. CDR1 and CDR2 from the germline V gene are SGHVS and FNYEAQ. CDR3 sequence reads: CASSLAIAGGGETQYF. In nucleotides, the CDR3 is TGTGCCAGCAGCTTAGCCATAGCGGGAGGAGGGGAGACCCAGTACTTC.

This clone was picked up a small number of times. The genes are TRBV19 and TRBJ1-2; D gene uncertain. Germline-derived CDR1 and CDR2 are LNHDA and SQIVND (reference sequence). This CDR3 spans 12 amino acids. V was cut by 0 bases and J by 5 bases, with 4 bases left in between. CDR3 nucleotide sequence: TGTGCCAGTAGTATAGAGTTTTATGGCTACACCTTC. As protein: CASSIEFYGYTF.

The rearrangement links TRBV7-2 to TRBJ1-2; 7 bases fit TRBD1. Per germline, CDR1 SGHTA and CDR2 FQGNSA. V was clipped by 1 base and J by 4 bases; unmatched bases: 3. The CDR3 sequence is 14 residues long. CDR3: CASSLEGQVYGYTF. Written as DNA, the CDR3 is TGTGCCAGCAGCTTAGAAGGACAGGTCTATGGCTACACCTTC.